This T cell receptor beta chain was documented in a study of beta chain features in type 1 diabetes (dated by TCRdb to 2017 to 2018). A note on the overall study: Mean age, gender distribution, total cell number and subset yield were not different between patients and healthy donors. Regulatory and stem cell-like memory subsets were obtained from only 8 patients and about eight healthy donors, while naive and central memory subsets were obtained from all 30 or so donors. The study compared TCRB repertoires of sorted circulating CD4+ T cell subsets between recently diagnosed type 1 diabetes patients and matched healthy donors. Across all samples, about 110 million sorted cells were examined, and cell number per subset correlated strongly with RNA yield. The study at large found these results: At VDJ recombination sites, patients with type 1 diabetes made fewer insertions and deleted more nucleotides, a pattern implying thymic rearrangement abnormalities. The naive, central memory and regulatory TCRB repertoires appeared to resemble one another more closely among patients than among healthy donors. Shorter templates might have been favored by PCR, but patient and control samples were amplified and corrected together, so both groups would have been affected equally by any skew. Because the HLA sub-analyses included only small numbers of individuals, any influence of HLA type on TCRB rearrangement was left unresolved. A moderate but significant shortening of TCRB CDR3 length was observed in type 1 diabetes patients in all four CD4+ subsets. Because cDNA rather than genomic DNA was sequenced, highly expressing activated cells could have been over-represented, although no difference in activation and CD3 levels was found between groups.

Per the germline V gene, SGHNT is the CDR1 and YENEEA is the CDR2. Trimming removed 5 bases from V and 6 bases from J, leaving 24 bases between the germline ends. The CDR3 goes from the cysteine to the phenylalanine over 17 residues. The read is trimmed to its CDR3 DNA, 51 bases read in frame from base 1. On this clone itself: What antigen it recognizes has not been identified. No base quality values were provided; no much bigger clone lies one nucleotide off.

All of the isolated RNA was reverse transcribed with the High Capacity cDNA Reverse Transcription Kit, so expressed TCRB transcripts were sequenced. Deep immunoSEQ sequencing was performed on naive, central memory and regulatory T cell samples, with an average of roughly 3.3 million total reads per sample. After sorted cells were lysed in RLT buffer, RNA was extracted with DNase-treated RNeasy Micro or Mini kits, with the choice depending on cell number. To prevent cross-contamination, every cell subset was processed on its own, while patient and healthy donor samples were processed together. TCRB sequences were amplified from cDNA with the immunoSEQ multiplex PCR, producing 87-bp fragments spanning the CDR3 region. Amplicons were sequenced on the Illumina HiSeq platform. The study's processing was this. Synthetic template baselines were used to correct PCR bias computationally, reads within Hamming distance 2 were collapsed together, and singletons that could not be merged were discarded. Reads were aligned to IMGT to assign V, D and J genes, CDR3 length, and insertions or deletions at six rearrangement sites. Within each subset, clonotype counts were normalized to the number of sorted cells before true diversity and Gini coefficients were calculated with the tcR R package. The overlap coefficient, calculated on TCRB nucleotide sequences, was used to measure repertoire sharing. Out-of-frame TCRB sequences from naive cells were analyzed to stand in for the pre-selection repertoire. The clones in this table, taken by TCRdb from immuneACCESS, are in-frame only. Not every clone is retained; where verified, under half of the shortfall comes from an unresolved V gene, and the cause of the rest is unknown. Clone size and the V and J calls come from that table; the DNA yielded D and trimming. The sample records about 640,000 clones, 9.5% to 15% of which are singletons. The ten top clones hold 0.09% to 0.15% of the sample.

Each donor gave one peripheral blood draw, approximately 110 mL on average, collected into heparinised tubes. Using a panel that included CD45RO, CCR7, CD25, CD127, CD95 and CD27, naive, central memory, regulatory and stem cell-like memory CD4+ T cells were sorted on a BD FACSAria II. All sorted populations exceeded 95% purity. PBMCs were isolated right away by Lymphoprep density gradient centrifugation and were stained directly, without culture. Samples were stained and sorted in pairs, with one healthy donor and one patient per experiment, so that batch effects were minimized. The chain links TRBV11-3 with TRBJ2-3; TRBD1 is possibly the D segment (5 matching bases). The source of this sequence is a man younger than 40 with type 1 diabetes. Sequencing used naive CD4+ T cells from blood. What this sample's cell subset or site label stands for: true naive CD4+ T cells. The encoded CDR3 is CASSHPGWGPVSDTQYF. The nucleotides are TGTGCCAGCAGCCATCCGGGTTGGGGCCCGGTTTCGGATACGCAGTATTTT.